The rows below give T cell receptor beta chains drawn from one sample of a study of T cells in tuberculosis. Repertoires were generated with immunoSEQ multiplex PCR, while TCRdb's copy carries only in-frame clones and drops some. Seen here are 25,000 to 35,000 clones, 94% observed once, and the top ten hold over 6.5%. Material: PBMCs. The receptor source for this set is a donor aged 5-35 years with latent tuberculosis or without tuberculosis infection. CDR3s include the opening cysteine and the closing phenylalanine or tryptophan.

CASRTGTAQFEAFF	TRBJ1-1	TRBV2	14
CSVGTGIFYTF	TRBJ1-2	TRBV29-1	11
CAMRRQGAGEAFF	TRBJ1-1	TRBV10-3	13
CASSPQQGYNEQFF	TRBJ2-1	TRBV5-4	14
CASSLPFKETQYF	TRBJ2-5	TRBV7-9	13
CASSEIGGKAFF	TRBJ1-1	TRBV6-1	12
CASSPTRGRAGREQFF	TRBJ2-1	TRBV5-4	16
CSVAGSTGNTIYF	TRBJ1-3	TRBV29-1	13
CASSSTPKAGVGETQYF	TRBJ2-5	TRBV11-2	17
CSVDSSGGWGETQYF	TRBJ2-5	TRBV29-1	15
CASRRGTGGTNEKLFF	TRBJ1-4	TRBV7-9	16
CASSFWGGTGELFF	TRBJ2-2	TRBV5-4	14
CASSLSGTRLSEQFF	TRBJ2-1	TRBV7-3	15
CATKKTGAGQPQHF	TRBJ1-5	TRBV10-2	14
CASIPGQTYEQYF	TRBJ2-7	TRBV6-6	13
CASSLASVREQYF	TRBJ2-7	TRBV7-2	13
CASSLVPRREAAGANVLTF	TRBJ2-6	TRBV5-1	19
CASSLATGANYGYTF	TRBJ1-2	TRBV5-1	15
CASSKQGKSGELFF	TRBJ2-2	TRBV4-1	14
CAISEEDRYYEQYF	TRBJ2-7	TRBV10-3	14
CASSRSSGRVSYNEQFF	TRBJ2-1	TRBV4-2	17
CASSPGSFYEQYF	TRBJ2-7	TRBV7-9	13
CASSQATGAIKNIQYF	TRBJ2-4	TRBV4-2	16
CSDRTGAYGYTF	TRBJ1-2	TRBV29-1	12
CASSHLRRRGTSGYNEQFF	TRBJ2-1	TRBV14	19
CASSLGRVRRNYGYTF	TRBJ1-2	TRBV13	16
CASSWVVRGAEQYF	TRBJ2-7	TRBV11-2	14
CASSLAGSHNEQFF	TRBJ2-1	TRBV5-1	14
CASSPRGGMLETQYF	TRBJ2-5	TRBV25-1	15
CASSDSAGTGSYEQYF	TRBJ2-7	TRBV9	16
CASSLSPGTGVYGYTF	TRBJ1-2	TRBV27	16
CASRRSEGAEAFF	TRBJ1-1	TRBV9	13
CASRTSGSSYEQYF	TRBJ2-7	TRBV10-2	14
CASSRSRGRTDTQYF	TRBJ2-3	TRBV7-6	15
CASSLAAASSEQFF	TRBJ2-1	TRBV11-3	14
CAISERGDYGYTF	TRBJ1-2	TRBV10-3	13
CAWSVRSLTEQFF	TRBJ2-1	TRBV30	13
CTSRSHGLCTKSGAQSRANVLTF	TRBJ2-6	TRBV1	23
CSAPDRHNEQFF	TRBJ2-1	TRBV29-1	12
CASSDYLGGAEQFF	TRBJ2-1	TRBV6-4	14
CASGQGGTDTQYF	TRBJ2-3	TRBV10-1	13
CASSFLGHPALLAGRVTDTQYF	TRBJ2-3	TRBV28	22
CASSQGAGEGNEQFF	TRBJ2-1	TRBV4-1	15
CASSPPTRNRNTEAFF	TRBJ1-1	TRBV18	16
CATSSGGTTFTQYF	TRBJ2-3	TRBV15	14
CASPDWRRRNNEQFF	TRBJ2-1	TRBV21-1	15